This entry features one TCR beta chain sequence. This entry is derived from a study of blood T cell repertoires in COVID-19. Whole-study context: The United States, Italy and Spain were the sources of the acute and convalescent COVID-19 samples. PBMCs, B-cell-depleted T cells, or T cells provided the cDNA or gDNA that made up the material.

Using immunoSEQ multiplex PCR, the repertoire was profiled, and TCRdb retains in-frame clones only, with some absent. The table records roughly 80,000 clones, 82% of them present only once. CDR1 and CDR2 (germline): DFQATT, SNEGSKA (reference sequence). The CDR3 runs 11 residues. V lost 3 bases and J 9 bases, leaving 9 bases between the germline ends. This sequence was found in a human donor in a cohort sampled during active COVID-19. This chain links TRBV20-1 with TRBJ1-3; D unclear. The specimen sequenced was peripheral blood. The CDR3 sequence is CSASGQATIYF. In nucleotides, the CDR3 is TGCAGTGCTAGCGGCCAGGCCACCATATATTTT.